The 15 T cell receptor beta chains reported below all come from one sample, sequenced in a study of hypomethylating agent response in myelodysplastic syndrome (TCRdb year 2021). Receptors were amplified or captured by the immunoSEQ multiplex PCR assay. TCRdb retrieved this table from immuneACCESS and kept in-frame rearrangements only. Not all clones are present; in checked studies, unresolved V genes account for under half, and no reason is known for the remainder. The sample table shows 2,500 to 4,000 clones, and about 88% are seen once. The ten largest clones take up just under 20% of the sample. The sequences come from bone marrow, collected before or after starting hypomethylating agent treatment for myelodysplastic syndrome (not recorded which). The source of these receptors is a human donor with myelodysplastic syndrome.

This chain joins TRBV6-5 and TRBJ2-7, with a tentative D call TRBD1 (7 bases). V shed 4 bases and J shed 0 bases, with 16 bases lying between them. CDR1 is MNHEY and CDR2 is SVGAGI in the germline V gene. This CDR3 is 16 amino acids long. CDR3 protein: CASSSSGGSTSYEQYF. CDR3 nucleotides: TGTGCCAGCAGTTCCTCAGGGGGGTCCACCTCCTACGAGCAGTACTTC.

The CDR3 loop is CASSPGGRGTDTQYF. DNA of the CDR3: TGTGCCAGCAGCCCGGGGGGGCGGGGCACAGATACGCAGTATTTT. This chain uses TRBV11-3 with TRBJ2-3; TRBD2 agrees at 8 bases. Germline loops: CDR1 SGHNT, CDR2 YENEEA. The CDR3 consists of 15 residues. The J segment lost 1 base and the V segment lost 5 bases, leaving 5 bases of the junction unmatched.

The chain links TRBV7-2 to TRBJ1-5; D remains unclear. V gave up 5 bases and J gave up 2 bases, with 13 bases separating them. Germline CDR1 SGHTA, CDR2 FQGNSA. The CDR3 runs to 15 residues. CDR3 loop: CASSPGEGGNQPQHF. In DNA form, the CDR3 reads TGTGCCAGCAGCCCTGGAGAGGGAGGCAATCAGCCCCAGCATTTT.

The CDR3 loop reads CASSPRTGLDNEQYF. CDR3 bases: TGTGCCAGCAGCCCCCGGACAGGGTTGGACAACGAGCAGTACTTC. The genes are TRBV5-6 and TRBJ2-7; 8 nucleotides align to TRBD1. Germline-derived CDR1 and CDR2 are SGHDT and YYEEEE. After removal of 4 bases from V and 5 bases from J, the junction contained 11 bases not matched to a gene. The CDR3 is 15 amino acids.

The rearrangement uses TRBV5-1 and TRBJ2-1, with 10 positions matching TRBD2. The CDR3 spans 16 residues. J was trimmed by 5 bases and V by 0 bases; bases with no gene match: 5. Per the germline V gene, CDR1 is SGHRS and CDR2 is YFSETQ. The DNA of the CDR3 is TGCGCCAGCAGCTTGGCCGTAAGCGGGAGGGACAATGAGCAGTTCTTC. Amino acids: CASSLAVSGRDNEQFF.

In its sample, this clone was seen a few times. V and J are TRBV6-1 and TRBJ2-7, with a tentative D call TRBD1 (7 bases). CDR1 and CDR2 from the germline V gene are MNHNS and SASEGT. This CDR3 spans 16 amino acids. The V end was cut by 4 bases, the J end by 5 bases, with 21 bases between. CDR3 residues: CASSVAYRGGSDEQYF. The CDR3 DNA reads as TGTGCCAGCAGTGTCGCCTACAGGGGAGGTAGCGACGAGCAGTACTTC.

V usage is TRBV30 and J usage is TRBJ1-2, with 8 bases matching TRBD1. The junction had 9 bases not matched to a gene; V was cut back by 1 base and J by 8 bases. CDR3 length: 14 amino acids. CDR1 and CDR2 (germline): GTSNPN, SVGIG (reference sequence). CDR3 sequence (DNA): TGTGCCTGGAGTGCCGACAGGGGCGAAGGGGGCTACACCTTC. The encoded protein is CAWSADRGEGGYTF.

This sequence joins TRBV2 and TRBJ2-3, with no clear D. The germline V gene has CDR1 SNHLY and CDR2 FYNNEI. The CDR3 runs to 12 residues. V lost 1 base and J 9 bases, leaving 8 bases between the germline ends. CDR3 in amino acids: CASSEVRDTQYF. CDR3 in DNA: TGTGCCAGCAGTGAAGTTAGAGACACGCAGTATTTT. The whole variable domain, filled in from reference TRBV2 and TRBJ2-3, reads EPEVTQTPSHQVTQMGQEVILRCVPISNHLYFYWYRQILGQKVEFLVSFYNNEISEKSEIFDDQFSVERPDGSNFTLKIRSTKLEDSAMYFCASSEVRDTQYFGPGTRLTVL.

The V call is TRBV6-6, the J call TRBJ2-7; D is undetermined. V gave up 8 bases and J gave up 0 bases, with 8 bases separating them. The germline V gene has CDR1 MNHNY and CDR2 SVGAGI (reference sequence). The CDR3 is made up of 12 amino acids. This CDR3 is CASVGGSYEQYF. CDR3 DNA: TGTGCCAGCGTCGGCGGCTCCTACGAGCAGTACTTC.

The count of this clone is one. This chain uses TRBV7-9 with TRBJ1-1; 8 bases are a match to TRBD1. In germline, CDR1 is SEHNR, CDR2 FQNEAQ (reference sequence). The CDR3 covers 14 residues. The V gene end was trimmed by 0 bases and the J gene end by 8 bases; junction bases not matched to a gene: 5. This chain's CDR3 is CASSLALTGAEAFF. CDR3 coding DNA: TGTGCCAGCAGCTTAGCCCTGACAGGGGCCGAAGCTTTCTTT. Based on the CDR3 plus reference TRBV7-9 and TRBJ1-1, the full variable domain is DTGVSQNPRHKITKRGQNVTFRCDPISEHNRLYWYRQTLGQGPEFLTYFQNEAQLEKSRLLSDRFSAERPKGSFSTLEIQRTEQGDSAMYLCASSLALTGAEAFFGQGTRLTVV.

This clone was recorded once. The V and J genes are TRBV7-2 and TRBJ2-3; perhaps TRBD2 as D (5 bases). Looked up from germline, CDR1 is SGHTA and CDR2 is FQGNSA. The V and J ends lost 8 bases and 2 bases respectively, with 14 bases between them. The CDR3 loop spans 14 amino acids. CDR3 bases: TGTGCCAGCCGCGAGCGAGGGTACACAGATACGCAGTATTTT. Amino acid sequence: CASRERGYTDTQYF.

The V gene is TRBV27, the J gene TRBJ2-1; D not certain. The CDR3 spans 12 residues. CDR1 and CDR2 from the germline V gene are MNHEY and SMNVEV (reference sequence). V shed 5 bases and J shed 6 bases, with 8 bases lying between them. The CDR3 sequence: CASSPRSNEQFF. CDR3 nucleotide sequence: TGTGCCAGCAGTCCTAGGAGCAATGAGCAGTTCTTC.

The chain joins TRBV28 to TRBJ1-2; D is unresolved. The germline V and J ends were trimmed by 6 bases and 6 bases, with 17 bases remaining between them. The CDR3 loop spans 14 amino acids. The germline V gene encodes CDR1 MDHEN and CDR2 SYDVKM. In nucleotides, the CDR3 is TGTGCCAGCAGAAGAGCCCAACTTGCTGATGGCTACACCTTC. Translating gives CASRRAQLADGYTF.

DNA of the CDR3: TGTGCCAGCGCCACCCGGACCTCGACTAGCGGGTTTTACAATGAGCAGTTCTTC. Protein: CASATRTSTSGFYNEQFF. This rearrangement joins TRBV7-2 to TRBJ2-1, with 10 bases identical to TRBD2. The CDR3 sequence is 18 residues long. The V segment lost 8 bases and the J segment 4 bases; nucleotides outside the gene matches: 17. Germline-derived CDR1 and CDR2 are SGHTA and FQGNSA.

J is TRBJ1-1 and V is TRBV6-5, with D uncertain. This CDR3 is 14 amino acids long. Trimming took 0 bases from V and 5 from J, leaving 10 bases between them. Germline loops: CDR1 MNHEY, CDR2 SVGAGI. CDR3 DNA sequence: TGTGCCAGCAGTTACTCCCCGACACGTACTGAAGCTTTCTTT. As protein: CASSYSPTRTEAFF.